This T cell receptor beta chain emerged from a study of OX40 agonist ivuxolimab in advanced cancers. As for the study in general: The dose-escalation cohort was roughly 83% male, with a mean age of 60 years, ranging about 23 to 79. The study reported partial responses in three patients: one hepatocellular carcinoma, two cutaneous melanoma.

Notes on this clone: Its specificity is unknown.

Some clones are missing from TCRdb's copy, which holds only in-frame ones; the method was immunoSEQ multiplex PCR. Altogether some 74,000 clones are present, around 89% being singletons, with the ten largest covering about 1%. V dropped 3 bases and J dropped 1 base, with 6 bases sitting between them. The CDR3 loop spans 14 amino acids. Germline V gives CDR1 SGHTA, CDR2 FQGTGA. Study observations and caveats: CD4+ and CD8+ blood T cells expanded clonally by week 6 at 0.1 to 3.0 mg/kg.

The sample was CD4+ or CD8+ T cells sorted from blood, taken in a trial of the OX40 agonist ivuxolimab. The chain is built from TRBV7-3 and TRBJ2-2, with D hard to call. This receptor was taken from an adult with an advanced solid tumor such as melanoma, head and neck, liver or kidney cancer. The CDR3 loop reads CASSFGVNTGELFF. CDR3 in DNA: TGTGCCAGCAGCTTTGGGGTGAACACCGGGGAGCTGTTTTTT.